This record covers a single T cell receptor beta chain. The data originate from a study of Ad26.COV2.S vaccination and SARS-CoV-2 variants. Study details: Of the COV1001 trial arms, the Ad26.COV2.S arm included the donor.

This CDR3 is 14 amino acids long. The V and J ends lost 6 bases and 7 bases, in that order; junction bases with no gene match: 11. Per the germline V gene, CDR1 is MNHEY and CDR2 is SVGAGI. The treatment was: 15 to 20 received Ad26.COV2.S at low or high dose, single or two shots; about 5 received placebo; per-sample allocation not given. Collection of the samples took place on day 63 after the first injection of vaccine or placebo. The donor was a Boston adult aged 18-55 years. Produced via immunoSEQ multiplex PCR; TCRdb's table is partial and in-frame only. The data hold around 450,000 clones, with 80% to 90% observed a single time.

The sequence derives from a person aged 18-60 years who received the Ad26.COV2.S COVID-19 vaccine or a placebo. Sequencing was performed on peripheral blood, taken in a trial of Ad26.COV2.S vaccine versus placebo. This chain connects TRBV6-5 to TRBJ2-5, with 7 bases lining up with TRBD2. The CDR3 nucleotides read TGTGCCAGCAGCCCAGGGACTACTCAGGGGACCCAGTACTTC. This sequence encodes CASSPGTTQGTQYF.